The T cell receptor beta chain described here comes from a study of identifying expanded T cells in peripheral blood. Sequencing was performed with immunoSEQ multiplex PCR; in TCRdb, only in-frame clones are kept and a portion is missing. The sample contains about 100,000 clones, around 87% of which appear only once. V gave up 4 bases and J gave up 1 base, with 13 bases separating them. The V gene's germline CDR1 is MNHNS and CDR2 SASEGT. This CDR3 contains 16 residues. Source material: blood. This sequence originates from a person between 18 and 75 years old in good health. V and J are TRBV6-1 and TRBJ2-2, with a tentative D call TRBD1 (5 bases). The CDR3 loop is CASSAMGHKNTGELFF. The CDR3 coding sequence is TGTGCCAGCAGTGCAATGGGGCACAAGAACACCGGGGAGCTGTTTTTT.